What follows is one T cell receptor (beta chain) and its context. Its target antigen remains unknown. No clone much larger than this one lies a single base away; base qualities are absent. CDR1 and CDR2, per the germline V gene (reference sequence), are SEHNR and FQNEAQ. The CDR3 contains 16 residues, cysteine and phenylalanine counted. Just CDR3 DNA is preserved here, 48 bases in frame from base 1. Between the V and J ends, shortened by 5 bases and 1 base respectively, the junction contains 14 bases. This record comes from a study of blood T cell repertoires in COVID-19 (dated by TCRdb to about 2020). Some background on the complete study: Samples from collaborators originated in the United States, Italy and Spain and spanned both the acute and convalescent phases of COVID-19. The material from the prospective study consisted of cDNA or gDNA derived from T cells, B-cell-depleted T cells, or PBMCs. The repertoires were released in a freely available public database intended as a resource for research on the immune response to SARS-CoV-2. The sample metadata nearly always contained a de-identified subject ID, COVID-19 status, age in years and sex. Subjects who had been exposed to COVID-19, were actively infected with it, or had recovered from it provided the deeply sampled blood TCRbeta repertoires that made up the dataset. The samples were drawn from two sources: the first 160 participants of the ongoing ImmuneRACE study, and approximately 1,300 subjects contributed by 6 global collaborators. Where available, HLA class I and class II types were taken from metadata supplied by the sample provider and were not determined by assay-based typing. Overall study results and their limits: The quantity of clinical and demographic metadata differed by source and by participant and was supplied without curation.

Participants in the prospective study were enrolled through a virtual design, were aged about 18 to 100 years, and lived in 24 United States geographic areas. In the prospective study, participants were assigned to cohorts based on the clinical history participants reported in a screening survey and a study questionnaire. In the prospective study, mobile phlebotomists collected whole blood, serum and a nasopharyngeal or oropharyngeal swab from each participant. Prospective study participants could optionally give additional blood draws and questionnaires over an approximately 2-month period. Blood samples from the prospective study were shipped frozen or at room temperature prior to DNA extraction. The immunoSEQ Assay, a bias-controlled multiplex PCR, was used to amplify TCRbeta CDR3 regions from genomic DNA. In the paper's pipeline: The number of nucleated cells in each sample was estimated by amplification of reference gene primers within the assay. To quantify the absolute abundance of each unique TCRbeta CDR3 rearrangement, sequence reads were collapsed and filtered. Productive Simpson clonality was computed per sample as the square root of Simpson's diversity index over productive rearrangements. Entries here come from immuneACCESS through TCRdb and include only in-frame sequences with V and J called. Some clones fail to appear in such tables; in the studies checked, an unresolved V gene covers under half of the shortfall, and the cause of the remainder is unknown. For V, J and clone size, that table is used; D and trimming come from the DNA. In all, the sample holds about 270,000 clones, and more than 80% of those were seen once. The leading ten clones occupy roughly 3.9% of the sample.

The sequenced sample was PBMCs or T cells enriched from blood (not recorded which). Recombination connected TRBV7-9 to TRBJ1-4, and perhaps TRBD1 as D gene, on 5 matching bases. The receptor comes from a woman aged 25 to 45 with acute COVID-19. Here is the DNA: TGTGCCAGCAGCCGCCGAACGACAGAAACTAATGAAAAACTGTTTTTT. Its protein is CASSRRTTETNEKLFF.